This passage covers 14 T cell receptor beta chains from one sample sequenced in a study of a mutant IDH1 vaccine in newly diagnosed glioma. Stated time point: week 11, during vaccination. It was 300 ug of mutant IDH1 20-mer peptide that made up each vaccine dose, given with topical imiquimod. Their specific antigens are unknown. This table comes from immunoSEQ multiplex PCR, and its TCRdb copy is limited to in-frame clones, with some not included. The data show around 40,000 clones, roughly 84% seen once. Sequenced material: PBMCs, taken from a glioma patient whose treatment included an IDH1 peptide vaccine. The receptors stem from a man aged 35 to 55 with glioma.

In its sample, this clone was seen a few times. The CDR3 DNA follows: TGTGCCAGCAGTCCGGGACGGCAGCGGGGCTACACTGAAGCTTTCTTT. It yields the protein CASSPGRQRGYTEAFF. The rearrangement uses TRBV6-6 and TRBJ1-1; the D gene is possibly TRBD1 (5 bases). The CDR3 is 16 residues long. The V gene lost 5 bases and the J gene lost 3 bases, with 19 bases spanning the gap. The germline CDR1 and CDR2 sequences are MNHNY and SVGAGI (reference sequence).

The J gene is TRBJ1-1, the V gene TRBV28, with D unclear. Germline CDR1 reads MDHEN; CDR2 reads SYDVKM. V lost 7 bases, J lost 1 base, and 10 bases lay in between. The CDR3 has 13 residues. The CDR3 DNA reads as TGTGCCAGCACCTACTCGGGGAACACTGAAGCTTTCTTT. It codes for CASTYSGNTEAFF.

CDR3 coding DNA: TGTGCCAGCAGCTCCTGGACAGGGGGCGACGAGCAGTACTTC. This translates into CASSSWTGGDEQYF. The V gene is TRBV5-8, the J gene TRBJ2-7; 11 nucleotides match TRBD1. The ends lost 3 bases at V and 5 bases at J; junction bases unmatched: 4. The germline gives CDR1 SGHTS, CDR2 YDEGEE. The CDR3 loop spans 14 amino acids.

The chain uses TRBV2 and TRBJ1-5; 8 bases agree with TRBD1. V shed 5 bases, J shed 5 bases, and the junction held 5 bases outside the gene matches. CDR3 length: 14 residues. CDR1 is SNHLY, CDR2 FYNNEI, per germline. The CDR3 region has the DNA TGTGCCAGCAGTTGGGAGACAGGGGATCAGCCCCAGCATTTT. This gives the protein CASSWETGDQPQHF.

This clone was counted only a few times. The chain couples TRBV19 to TRBJ2-7; D unclear. The CDR3 consists of 14 residues. V lost 4 bases and J 4 bases, leaving 14 bases between the germline ends. Germline V gives CDR1 LNHDA, CDR2 SQIVND (reference sequence). The CDR3 coding sequence is TGTGCCAGTAGTACGTCTGGCAGGTTATACGAGCAGTACTTC. Amino acids: CASSTSGRLYEQYF.

V gene TRBV27 combines with J gene TRBJ2-1, with TRBD2 matching over 10 bases. V shed 5 bases and J 7 bases; nucleotides not matched to a gene: 11. The CDR3 length is 16 residues. Germline CDR1 MNHEY, CDR2 SMNVEV (reference sequence). The CDR3, as DNA: TGTGCCAGCAGTCCCCCAGGAGCGGGAGGGGGTAATGAGCAGTTCTTC. Translating it yields CASSPPGAGGGNEQFF.

The V call is TRBV5-4, the J call TRBJ1-2, with 8 bases lining up with TRBD1. Germline loops: CDR1 SGHNT, CDR2 YYREEE (reference sequence). The CDR3 has 14 amino acids. V trimming: 5 bases; J trimming: 5 bases; junction bases outside the gene matches: 8. CDR3 sequence reads: CASRVTGGRYGYTF. CDR3 nucleotides: TGTGCCAGCAGGGTTACAGGGGGGAGGTATGGCTACACCTTC.

The CDR3 loop is CAAGGGWSGSSYEQYF. The DNA for the CDR3 is TGTGCCGCCGGGGGGGGATGGAGCGGGAGCTCCTACGAGCAGTACTTC. V gene TRBV7-8 combines with J gene TRBJ2-7; 8 bases are a match to TRBD2. The CDR3 is 16 residues long. Germline assignment: CDR1 SGHVS and CDR2 FQNEAQ. V lost 11 bases and J lost 0; bases outside the gene matches: 15.

The chain combines TRBV5-6 with TRBJ1-5; D perhaps matches TRBD1 (5 bases). With 4 bases removed from V and 4 bases from J, the gap between germline ends came to 12 bases. The germline gives CDR1 SGHDT, CDR2 YYEEEE. The CDR3 length is 14 residues. CDR3 DNA: TGTGCCAGCAGCCTAGGACACGGGAATCAGCCCCAGCATTTT. This translates into CASSLGHGNQPQHF.

This chain joins TRBV9 and TRBJ2-7; D gene ambiguous. V gave up 3 bases and J gave up 3 bases, with 10 bases separating them. Germline V CDR1 and CDR2: SGDLS, YYNGEE. This CDR3 region has 13 residues. The CDR3 nucleotides read TGTGCCAGCAGCGCCAATGACCGCTACGAGCAGTACTTC. This codes for CASSANDRYEQYF. The full variable domain, with the rest looked up from reference TRBV9 and TRBJ2-7, is DSGVTQTPKHLITATGQRVTLRCSPRSGDLSVYWYQQSLDQGLQFLIQYYNGEERAKGNILERFSAQQFPDLHSELNLSSLELGDSALYFCASSANDRYEQYFGPGTRLTVT.

The V and J genes are TRBV2 and TRBJ2-6; D remains unclear. V was shortened by 5 bases and J by 4 bases, with 12 bases between the two germline ends. CDR3 size: 15 residues. Germline V lookup: CDR1 SNHLY, CDR2 FYNNEI. DNA of the CDR3: TGTGCCAGCAGTCCCCATGGATCCGGGGCCAACGTCCTGACTTTC. It codes for CASSPHGSGANVLTF.

The chain carries TRBV9 and TRBJ1-5; D unclear. CDR1 SGDLS and CDR2 YYNGEE come from the germline V gene. The CDR3 runs 13 residues. V lost 3 bases and J 5 bases, leaving 9 bases between the germline ends. CDR3 amino acids: CASSASADQPQHF. The CDR3 DNA reads TGTGCCAGCAGCGCGTCAGCTGATCAGCCCCAGCATTTT. The complete variable domain, with remaining parts taken from reference TRBV9 and TRBJ1-5, reads DSGVTQTPKHLITATGQRVTLRCSPRSGDLSVYWYQQSLDQGLQFLIQYYNGEERAKGNILERFSAQQFPDLHSELNLSSLELGDSALYFCASSASADQPQHFGDGTRLSIL.

CDR3 sequence (DNA): TGTGCCAGCAGCTTGGGCAATTCCTACAATGAGCAGTTCTTC. Amino acids: CASSLGNSYNEQFF. This chain connects TRBV7-2 to TRBJ2-1; D is unresolved. Germline V CDR1 and CDR2: SGHTA, FQGNSA. The CDR3 runs 14 residues. V dropped 3 bases and J dropped 1 base, with 7 bases sitting between them.

The gene calls are TRBV19 and TRBJ1-2; TRBD1 might be the D (5 bases). Per germline, CDR1 LNHDA and CDR2 SQIVND (reference sequence). V gave up 6 bases and J gave up 3 bases, with 14 bases separating them. This CDR3 contains 14 residues. In DNA form, the CDR3 reads TGTGCCAGTAGGCCCGTGGGGACCCACTATGGCTACACCTTC. Protein sequence: CASRPVGTHYGYTF.